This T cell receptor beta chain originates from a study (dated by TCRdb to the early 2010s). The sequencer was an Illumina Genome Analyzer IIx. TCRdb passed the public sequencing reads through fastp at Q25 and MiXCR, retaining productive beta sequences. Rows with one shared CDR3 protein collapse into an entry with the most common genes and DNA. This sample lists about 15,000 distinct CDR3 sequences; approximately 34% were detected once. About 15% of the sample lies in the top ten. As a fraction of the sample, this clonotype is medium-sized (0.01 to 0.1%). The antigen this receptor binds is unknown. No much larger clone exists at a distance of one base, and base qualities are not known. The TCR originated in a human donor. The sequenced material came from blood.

Here is the DNA: TGCGCCAGCAGCTGGGCCCCATCGCCCTACAATGAGCAGTTCTTC. Its protein product is CASSWAPSPYNEQFF. The chain is made from TRBV5-1 and TRBJ2-1; no confident D gene assignment can be made. There are 15 amino acids in the CDR3, from cysteine to phenylalanine inclusive. Left in the record is the CDR3 DNA by itself, 45 bases read in frame from the first base. V is clipped by 3 bases and J by 2 bases, and the sequence between their germline boundaries is 12 bases long. Per the germline V gene, SGHRS is the CDR1 and YFSETQ is the CDR2.